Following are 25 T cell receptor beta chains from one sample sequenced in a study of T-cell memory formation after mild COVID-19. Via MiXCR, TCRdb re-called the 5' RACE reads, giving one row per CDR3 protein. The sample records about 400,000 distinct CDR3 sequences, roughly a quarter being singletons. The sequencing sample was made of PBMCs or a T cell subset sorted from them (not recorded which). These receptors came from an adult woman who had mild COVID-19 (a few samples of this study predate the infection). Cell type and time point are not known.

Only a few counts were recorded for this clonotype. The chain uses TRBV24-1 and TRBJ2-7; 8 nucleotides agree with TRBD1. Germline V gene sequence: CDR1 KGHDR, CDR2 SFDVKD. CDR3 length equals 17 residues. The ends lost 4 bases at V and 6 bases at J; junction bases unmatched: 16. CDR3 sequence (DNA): TGTGCCACCAGTGACCCAGCTGGCAGGGGGCGTGATGGCGAGCAGTACTTC. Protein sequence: CATSDPAGRGRDGEQYF.

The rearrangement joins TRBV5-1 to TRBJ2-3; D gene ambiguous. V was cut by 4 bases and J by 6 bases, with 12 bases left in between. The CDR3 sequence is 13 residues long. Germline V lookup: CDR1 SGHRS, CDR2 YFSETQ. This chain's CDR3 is CASSPHGRDTQYF. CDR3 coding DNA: TGCGCCAGCAGCCCCCATGGCAGGGATACGCAGTATTTT.

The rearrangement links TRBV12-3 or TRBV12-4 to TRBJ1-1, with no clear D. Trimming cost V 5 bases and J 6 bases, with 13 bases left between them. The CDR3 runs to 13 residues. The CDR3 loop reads CASSTGDRAEAFF. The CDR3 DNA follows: TGTGCCAGCAGTACGGGAGATCGAGCTGAAGCTTTCTTT.

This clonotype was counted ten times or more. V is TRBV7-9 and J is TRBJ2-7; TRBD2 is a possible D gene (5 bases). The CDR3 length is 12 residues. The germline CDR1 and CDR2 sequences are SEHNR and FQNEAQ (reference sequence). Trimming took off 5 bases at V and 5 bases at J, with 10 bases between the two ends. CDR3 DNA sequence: TGTGCCAGCAGCCCCGGAGGCCACGAGCAGTACTTC. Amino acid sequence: CASSPGGHEQYF.

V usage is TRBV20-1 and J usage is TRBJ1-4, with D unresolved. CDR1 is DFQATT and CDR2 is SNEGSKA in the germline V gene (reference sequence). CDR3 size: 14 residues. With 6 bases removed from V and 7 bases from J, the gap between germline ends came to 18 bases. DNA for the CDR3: TGCAGTGCAGAACTCACCGAAGGTCTTGAAAAACTGTTTTTT. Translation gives CSAELTEGLEKLFF.

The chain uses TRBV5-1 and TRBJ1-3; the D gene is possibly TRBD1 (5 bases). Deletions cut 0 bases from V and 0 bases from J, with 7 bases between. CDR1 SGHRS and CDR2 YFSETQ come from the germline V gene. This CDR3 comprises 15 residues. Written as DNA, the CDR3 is TGCGCCAGCAGCTTGGGACAGCGCTCTGGAAACACCATATATTTT. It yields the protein CASSLGQRSGNTIYF.

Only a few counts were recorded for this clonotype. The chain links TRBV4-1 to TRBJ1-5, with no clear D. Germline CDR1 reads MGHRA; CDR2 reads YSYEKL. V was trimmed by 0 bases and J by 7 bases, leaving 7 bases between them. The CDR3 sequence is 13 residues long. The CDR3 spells CASSQESGQPQHF. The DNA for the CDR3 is TGCGCCAGCAGCCAAGAGAGTGGGCAGCCCCAGCATTTT.

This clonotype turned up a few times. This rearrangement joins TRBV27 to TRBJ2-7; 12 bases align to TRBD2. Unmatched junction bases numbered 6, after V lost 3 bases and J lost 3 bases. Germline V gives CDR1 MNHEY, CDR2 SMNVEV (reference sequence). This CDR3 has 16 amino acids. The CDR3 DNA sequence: TGTGCCAGCAGTTTCCTTCTAGCGGGGGGGCTCTACGAGCAGTACTTC. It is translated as CASSFLLAGGLYEQYF.

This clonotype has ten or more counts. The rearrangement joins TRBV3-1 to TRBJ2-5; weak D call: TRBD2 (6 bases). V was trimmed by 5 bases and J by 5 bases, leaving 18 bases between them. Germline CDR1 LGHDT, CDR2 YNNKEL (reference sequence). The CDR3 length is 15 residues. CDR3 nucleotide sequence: TGTGCCAGCAGCGGTGGGACTGTGATGTTCGAGACCCAGTACTTC. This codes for CASSGGTVMFETQYF.

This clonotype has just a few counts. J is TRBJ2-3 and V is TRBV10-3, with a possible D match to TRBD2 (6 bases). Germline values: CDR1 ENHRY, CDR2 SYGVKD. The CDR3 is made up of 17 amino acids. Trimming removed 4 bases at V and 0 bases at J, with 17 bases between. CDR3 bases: TGTGCCATCAGTGGACCGGGACTTACTACTAGCACAGATACGCAGTATTTT. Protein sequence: CAISGPGLTTSTDTQYF.

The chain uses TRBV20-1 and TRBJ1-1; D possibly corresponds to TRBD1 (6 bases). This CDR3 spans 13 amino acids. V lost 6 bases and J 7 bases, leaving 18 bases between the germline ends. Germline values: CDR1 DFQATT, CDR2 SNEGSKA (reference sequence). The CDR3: CSAEGGGFLEAFF. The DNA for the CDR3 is TGCAGTGCCGAAGGGGGTGGCTTCCTTGAAGCTTTCTTT.

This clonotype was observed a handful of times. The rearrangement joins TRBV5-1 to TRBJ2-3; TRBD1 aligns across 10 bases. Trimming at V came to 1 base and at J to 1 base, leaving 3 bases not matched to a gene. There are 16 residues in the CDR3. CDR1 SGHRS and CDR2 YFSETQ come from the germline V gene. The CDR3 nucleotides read TGCGCCAGCAGCTTGTCCGGGACAGGGGGCACAGATACGCAGTATTTT. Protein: CASSLSGTGGTDTQYF.

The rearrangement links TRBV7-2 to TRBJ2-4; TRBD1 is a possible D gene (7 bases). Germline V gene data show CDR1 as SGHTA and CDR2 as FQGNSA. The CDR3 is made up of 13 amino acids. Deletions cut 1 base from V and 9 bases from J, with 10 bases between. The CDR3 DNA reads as TGTGCCAGCAGCTTAGGACAGGGAGGCATTCAGTACTTC. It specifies CASSLGQGGIQYF.

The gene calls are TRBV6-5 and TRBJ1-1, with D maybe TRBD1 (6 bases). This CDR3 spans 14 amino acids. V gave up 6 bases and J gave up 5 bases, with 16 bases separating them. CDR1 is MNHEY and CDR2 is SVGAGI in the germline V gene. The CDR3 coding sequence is TGTGCCAGCAGCTCCCCAGGGGCCGTGACTGAAGCTTTCTTT. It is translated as CASSSPGAVTEAFF.

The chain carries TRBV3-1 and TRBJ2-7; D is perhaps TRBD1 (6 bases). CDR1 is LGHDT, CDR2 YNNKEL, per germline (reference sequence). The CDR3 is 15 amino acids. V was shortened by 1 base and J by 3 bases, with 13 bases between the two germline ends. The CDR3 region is CASSQVNGTIYEQYF. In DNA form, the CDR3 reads TGTGCCAGCAGCCAAGTGAACGGGACAATCTACGAGCAGTACTTC.

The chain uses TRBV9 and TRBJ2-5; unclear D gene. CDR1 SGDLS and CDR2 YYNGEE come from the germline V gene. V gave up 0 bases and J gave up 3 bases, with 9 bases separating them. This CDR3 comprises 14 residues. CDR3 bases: TGTGCCAGCAGCGTAGGTATTAGTAAAGAGACCCAGTACTTC. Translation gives CASSVGISKETQYF.

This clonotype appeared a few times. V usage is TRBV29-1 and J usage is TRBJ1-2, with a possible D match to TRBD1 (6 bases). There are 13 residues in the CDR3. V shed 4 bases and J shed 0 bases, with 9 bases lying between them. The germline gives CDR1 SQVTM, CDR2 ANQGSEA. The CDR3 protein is CSVVQGSNYGYTF. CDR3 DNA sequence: TGCAGCGTTGTACAGGGTTCTAACTATGGCTACACCTTC.

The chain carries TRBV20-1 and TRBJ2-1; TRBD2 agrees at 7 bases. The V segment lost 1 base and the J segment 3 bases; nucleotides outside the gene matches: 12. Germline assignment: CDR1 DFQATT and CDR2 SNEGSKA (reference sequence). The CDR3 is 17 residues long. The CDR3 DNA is TGCAGTGCTAGAGCCCCACCTGAGCGGGGTTACTACAATGAGCAGTTCTTC. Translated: CSARAPPERGYYNEQFF.

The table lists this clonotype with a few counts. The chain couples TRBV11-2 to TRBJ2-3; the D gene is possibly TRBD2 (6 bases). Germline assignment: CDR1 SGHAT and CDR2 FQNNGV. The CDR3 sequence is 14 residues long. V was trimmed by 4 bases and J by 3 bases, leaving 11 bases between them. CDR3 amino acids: CASSSSEPTDTQYF. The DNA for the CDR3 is TGTGCCAGCAGCTCTAGCGAGCCGACAGATACGCAGTATTTT.

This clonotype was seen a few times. The CDR3 region is CSARVPGPTSYGYTF. CDR3 sequence (DNA): TGCAGTGCTAGAGTTCCGGGACCCACCTCCTATGGCTACACCTTC. V is TRBV20-1 and J is TRBJ1-2, with D maybe TRBD1 (5 bases). CDR3 length: 15 residues. V was shortened by 1 base and J by 4 bases, with 16 bases between the two germline ends. Germline loops: CDR1 DFQATT, CDR2 SNEGSKA (reference sequence).

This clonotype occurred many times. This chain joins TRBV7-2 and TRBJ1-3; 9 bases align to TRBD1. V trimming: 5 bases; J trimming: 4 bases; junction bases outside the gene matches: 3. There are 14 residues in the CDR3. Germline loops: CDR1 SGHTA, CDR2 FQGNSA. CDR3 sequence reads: CASSPGTGGNTIYF. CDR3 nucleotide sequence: TGTGCCAGCAGCCCGGGGACAGGGGGAAACACCATATATTTT.

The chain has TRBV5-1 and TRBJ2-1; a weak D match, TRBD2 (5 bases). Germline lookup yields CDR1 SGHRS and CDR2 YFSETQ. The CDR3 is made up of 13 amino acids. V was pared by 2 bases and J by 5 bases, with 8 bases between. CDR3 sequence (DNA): TGCGCCAGCAGCTTCGAGCGGAACAATGAGCAGTTCTTC. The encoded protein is CASSFERNNEQFF.

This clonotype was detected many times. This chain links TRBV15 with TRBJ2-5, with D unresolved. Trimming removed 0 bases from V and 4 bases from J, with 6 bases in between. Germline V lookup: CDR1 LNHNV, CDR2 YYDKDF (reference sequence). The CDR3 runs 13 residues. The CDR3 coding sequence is TGTGCCACCAGCAGAGATTCAGCAGAGACCCAGTACTTC. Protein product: CATSRDSAETQYF.

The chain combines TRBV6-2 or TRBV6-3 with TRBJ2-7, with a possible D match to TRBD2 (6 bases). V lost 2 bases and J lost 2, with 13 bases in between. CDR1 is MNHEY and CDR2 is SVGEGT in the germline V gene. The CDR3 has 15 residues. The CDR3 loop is CASSYDGGRPYEQYF. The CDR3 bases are TGTGCCAGCAGTTACGATGGGGGGAGACCCTACGAGCAGTACTTC.

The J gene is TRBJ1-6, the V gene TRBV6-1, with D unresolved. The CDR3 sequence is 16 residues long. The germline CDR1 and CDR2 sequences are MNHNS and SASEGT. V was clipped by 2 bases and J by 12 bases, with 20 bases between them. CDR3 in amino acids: CASSELTGFGNVPLHF. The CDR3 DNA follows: TGTGCCAGCAGTGAACTTACGGGTTTTGGTAACGTACCCCTCCACTTT.